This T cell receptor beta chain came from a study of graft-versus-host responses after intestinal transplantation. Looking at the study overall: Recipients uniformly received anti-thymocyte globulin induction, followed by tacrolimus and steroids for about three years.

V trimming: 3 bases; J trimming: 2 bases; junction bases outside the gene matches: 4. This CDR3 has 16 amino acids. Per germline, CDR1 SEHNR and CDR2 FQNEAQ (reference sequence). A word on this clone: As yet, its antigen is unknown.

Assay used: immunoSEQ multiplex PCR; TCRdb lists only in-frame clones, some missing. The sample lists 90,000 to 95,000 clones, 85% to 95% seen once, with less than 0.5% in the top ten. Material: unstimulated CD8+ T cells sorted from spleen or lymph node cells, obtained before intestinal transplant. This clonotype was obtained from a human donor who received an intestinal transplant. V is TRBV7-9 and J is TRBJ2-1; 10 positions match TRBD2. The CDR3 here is CASSFLSGGAYNEQFF. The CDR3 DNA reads TGTGCCAGCAGCTTTCTAAGCGGGGGGGCCTACAATGAGCAGTTCTTC.